The sequence of this T cell receptor (beta chain) was determined in a study of HIV-infected patients and healthy controls. The wider study: After three months of therapy, CD4 counts rose modestly but significantly in 14 of 16 patients.

The repertoire came from unfractionated whole blood and reflected all unsorted peripheral T cells. An approximately 2.4 ml peripheral blood sample was taken for RNA. cDNA was made from approximately 500 ng RNA using alpha and beta constant primers. Separate chain-specific third strand synthesis with multiplexing indices produced the alpha and beta libraries. TCRdb reprocessed the 5' RACE reads with MiXCR, giving one entry per CDR3 protein. The data hold around 4,300 distinct CDR3 sequences, with roughly 8% observed a single time. The CDR3 is 14 residues long. V trimming: 4 bases; J trimming: 1 base; junction bases outside the gene matches: 4. Looked up from germline, CDR1 is SGHRS and CDR2 is YFSETQ.

The receptor was derived from an adult with HIV infection. The chain links TRBV5-1 to TRBJ1-1; TRBD1 matches 7 bases. Sequenced here: blood, sampled before antiretroviral therapy. As DNA, the CDR3 is TGCGCCAGCAGCCCAGGGACAGCGAACACTGAAGCTTTCTTT. Its translation: CASSPGTANTEAFF.